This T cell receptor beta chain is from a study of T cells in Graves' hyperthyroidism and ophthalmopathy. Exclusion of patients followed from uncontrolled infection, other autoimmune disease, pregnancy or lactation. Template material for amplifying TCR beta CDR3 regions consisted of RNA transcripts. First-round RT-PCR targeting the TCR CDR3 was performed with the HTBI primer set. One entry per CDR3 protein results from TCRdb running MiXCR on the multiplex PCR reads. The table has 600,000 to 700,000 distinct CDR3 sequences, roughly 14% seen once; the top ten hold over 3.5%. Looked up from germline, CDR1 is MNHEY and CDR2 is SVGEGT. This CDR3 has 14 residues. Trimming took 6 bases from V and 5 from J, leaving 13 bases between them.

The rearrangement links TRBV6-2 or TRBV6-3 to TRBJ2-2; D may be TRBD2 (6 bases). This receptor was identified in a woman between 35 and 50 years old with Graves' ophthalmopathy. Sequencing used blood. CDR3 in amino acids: CASSPGSVTGELFF. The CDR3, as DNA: TGTGCCAGCAGCCCCGGGAGCGTGACCGGGGAGCTGTTTTTT.